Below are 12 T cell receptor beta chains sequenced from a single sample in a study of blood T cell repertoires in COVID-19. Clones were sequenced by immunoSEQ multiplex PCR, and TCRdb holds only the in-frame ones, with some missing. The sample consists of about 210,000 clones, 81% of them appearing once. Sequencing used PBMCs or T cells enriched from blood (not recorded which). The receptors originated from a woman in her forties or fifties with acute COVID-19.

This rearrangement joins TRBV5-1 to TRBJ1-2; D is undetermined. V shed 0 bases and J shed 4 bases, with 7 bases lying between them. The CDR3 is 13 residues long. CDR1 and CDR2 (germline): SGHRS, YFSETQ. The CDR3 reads CASSLEQVYGYTF. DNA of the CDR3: TGCGCCAGCAGCTTGGAACAAGTCTATGGCTACACCTTC. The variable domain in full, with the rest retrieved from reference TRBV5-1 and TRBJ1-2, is KAGVTQTPRYLIKTRGQQVTLSCSPISGHRSVSWYQQTPGQGLQFLFEYFSETQRNKGNFPGRFSGRQFSNSRSEMNVSTLELGDSALYLCASSLEQVYGYTFGSGTRLTVV.

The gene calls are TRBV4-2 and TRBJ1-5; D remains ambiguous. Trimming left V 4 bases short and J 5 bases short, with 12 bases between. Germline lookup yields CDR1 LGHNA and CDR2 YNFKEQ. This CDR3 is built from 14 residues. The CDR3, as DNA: TGTGCCAGCAGCCGATTTCCCCAGGATCAGCCCCAGCATTTT. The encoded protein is CASSRFPQDQPQHF.

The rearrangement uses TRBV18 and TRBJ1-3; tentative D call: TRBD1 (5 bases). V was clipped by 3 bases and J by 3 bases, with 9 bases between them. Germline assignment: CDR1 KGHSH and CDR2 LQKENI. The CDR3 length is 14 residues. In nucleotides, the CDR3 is TGTGCCAGCTCACCCTCCCAGGGTGGAAACACCATATATTTT. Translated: CASSPSQGGNTIYF.

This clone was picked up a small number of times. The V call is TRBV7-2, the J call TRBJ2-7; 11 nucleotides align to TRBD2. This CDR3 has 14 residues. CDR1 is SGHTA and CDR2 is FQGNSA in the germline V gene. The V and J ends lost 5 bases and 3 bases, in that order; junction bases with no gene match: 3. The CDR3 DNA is TGTGCCAGCAGCCCGGGACTAGCGGTCTACGAGCAGTACTTC. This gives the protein CASSPGLAVYEQYF.

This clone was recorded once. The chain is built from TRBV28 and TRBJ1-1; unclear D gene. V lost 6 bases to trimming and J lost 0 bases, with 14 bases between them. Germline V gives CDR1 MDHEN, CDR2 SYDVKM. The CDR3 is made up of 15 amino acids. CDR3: CASSKMQAMNTEAFF. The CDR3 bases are TGTGCCAGCAGCAAAATGCAGGCAATGAACACTGAAGCTTTCTTT.

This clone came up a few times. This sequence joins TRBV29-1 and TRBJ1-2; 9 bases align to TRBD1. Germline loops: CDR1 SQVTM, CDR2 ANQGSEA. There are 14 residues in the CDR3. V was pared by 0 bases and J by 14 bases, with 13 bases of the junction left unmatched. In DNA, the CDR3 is TGCAGCGTTGAAGAAAACCACAGGGGGCCCTATGGTACCTTC. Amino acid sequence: CSVEENHRGPYGTF.

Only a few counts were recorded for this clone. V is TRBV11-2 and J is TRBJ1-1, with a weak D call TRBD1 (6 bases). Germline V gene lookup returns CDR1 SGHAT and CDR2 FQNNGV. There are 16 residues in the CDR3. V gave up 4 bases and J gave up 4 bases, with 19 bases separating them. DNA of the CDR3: TGTGCCAGCAGCTGGGCAACAGGGTCGTGGGGCACTGAAGCTTTCTTT. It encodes CASSWATGSWGTEAFF.

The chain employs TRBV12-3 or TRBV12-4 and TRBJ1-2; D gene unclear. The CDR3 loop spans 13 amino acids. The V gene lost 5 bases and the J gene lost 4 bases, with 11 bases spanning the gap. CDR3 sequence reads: CASSPTGLYGYTF. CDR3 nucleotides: TGTGCCAGCAGTCCCACGGGTCTCTATGGCTACACCTTC.

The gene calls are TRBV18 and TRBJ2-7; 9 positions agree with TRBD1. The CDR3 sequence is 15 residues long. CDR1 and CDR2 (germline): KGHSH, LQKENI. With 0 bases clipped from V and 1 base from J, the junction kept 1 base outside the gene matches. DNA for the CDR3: TGTGCCAGCTCACCACCGGGACAGGGTTCCTACGAGCAGTACTTC. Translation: CASSPPGQGSYEQYF.

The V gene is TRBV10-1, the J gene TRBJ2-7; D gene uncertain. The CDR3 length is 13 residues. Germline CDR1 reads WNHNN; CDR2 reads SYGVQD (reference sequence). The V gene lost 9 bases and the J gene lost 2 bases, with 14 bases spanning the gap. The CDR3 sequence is CARYRVIPYEQYF. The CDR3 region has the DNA TGCGCCAGATATCGAGTTATACCCTACGAGCAGTACTTC.

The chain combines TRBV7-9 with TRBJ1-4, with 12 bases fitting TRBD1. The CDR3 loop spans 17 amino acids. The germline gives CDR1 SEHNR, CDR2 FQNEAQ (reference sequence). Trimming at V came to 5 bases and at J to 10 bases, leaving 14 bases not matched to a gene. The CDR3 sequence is CASSVYGTGGTEGKLFF. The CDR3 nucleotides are TGTGCCAGCAGCGTTTATGGGACAGGGGGCACCGAGGGAAAACTGTTTTTT.

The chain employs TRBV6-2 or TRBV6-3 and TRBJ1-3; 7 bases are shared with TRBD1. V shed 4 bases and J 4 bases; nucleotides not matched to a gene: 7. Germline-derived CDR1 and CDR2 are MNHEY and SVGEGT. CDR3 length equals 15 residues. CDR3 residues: CASSSADRAGNTIYF. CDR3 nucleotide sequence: TGTGCCAGCAGTTCTGCCGACAGGGCCGGAAACACCATATATTTT.